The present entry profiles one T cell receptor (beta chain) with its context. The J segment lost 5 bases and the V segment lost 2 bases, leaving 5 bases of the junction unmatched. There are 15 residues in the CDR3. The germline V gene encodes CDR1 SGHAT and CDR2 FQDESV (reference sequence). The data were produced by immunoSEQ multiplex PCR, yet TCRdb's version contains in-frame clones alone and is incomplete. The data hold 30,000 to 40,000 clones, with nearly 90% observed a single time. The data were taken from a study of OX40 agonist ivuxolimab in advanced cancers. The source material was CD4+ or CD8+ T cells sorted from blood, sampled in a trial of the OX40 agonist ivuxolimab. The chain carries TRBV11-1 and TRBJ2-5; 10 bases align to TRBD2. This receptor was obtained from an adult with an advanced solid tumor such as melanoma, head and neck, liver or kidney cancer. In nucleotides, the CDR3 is TGTGCCAGCAGCTTACTAGCGGGGGTTGAGGAGACCCAGTACTTC. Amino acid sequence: CASSLLAGVEETQYF.